This T cell receptor beta chain was obtained from a study of blood T cell repertoires in COVID-19. Study at large: PBMCs, B-cell-depleted T cells, or T cells were the source of the cDNA or gDNA that made up the material.

Original analysis: Reference gene primer amplification gave nucleated cell count estimates. Produced via immunoSEQ multiplex PCR; TCRdb's table is partial and in-frame only. The DNA was the basis for D and trimming; V, J and clone size are from that table. The sample has about 30,000 clones, 70% to 90% seen once. The specimen sequenced was peripheral blood. The sequence derives from a human donor in a cohort sampled during active COVID-19.

The CDR3 protein is CASSAQADSYEQYF. CDR3 in DNA: TGTGCCAGCAGCGCCCAAGCTGACTCCTACGAGCAGTACTTC. The chain recombines TRBV7-3 with TRBJ2-7; D remains ambiguous. Trimming cost V 5 bases and J 0 bases, with 11 bases left between them. The germline CDR1 and CDR2 sequences are SGHTA and FQGTGA. This CDR3 contains 14 residues.